This paragraph reports one T cell receptor beta chain. Antigen unknown. The record originates from a study of OX40 agonist ivuxolimab in advanced cancers. Study summary: Aged roughly 23 to 90 with a mean of about 60 years, they were more than 80% male. The study's findings and limits: Several nonresponders also turned out to have low normalized T-cell clonal expansion. Partly responding patients at 0.1-3.0 mg/kg showed some of the smallest clonal expansion.

Clones were sequenced by immunoSEQ multiplex PCR, and TCRdb holds only the in-frame ones, with some missing. Of about 100,000 clones in the sample, 80% to 95% were seen once. Autoimmune disease history or systemic immunosuppression meant exclusion. The V and J ends lost 3 bases and 2 bases, in that order; junction bases with no gene match: 4. This CDR3 spans 16 amino acids. Germline values: CDR1 KGHSH, CDR2 LQKENI. Here the sequenced sample was CD4+ or CD8+ T cells sorted from blood, taken in a trial of the OX40 agonist ivuxolimab. The V gene is TRBV18, the J gene TRBJ2-1; 10 bases are a match to TRBD1. This sequence originates from an adult with an advanced solid tumor such as melanoma, head and neck, liver or kidney cancer. The CDR3 protein is CASSPRQGATYNEQFF. CDR3 in DNA: TGTGCCAGCTCACCCAGACAGGGGGCGACCTACAATGAGCAGTTCTTC. The complete variable domain, with remaining parts taken from reference TRBV18 and TRBJ2-1, reads NAGVMQNPRHLVRRRGQEARLRCSPMKGHSHVYWYRQLPEEGLKFMVYLQKENIIDESGMPKERFSAEFPKEGPSILRIQQVVRGDSAAYFCASSPRQGATYNEQFFGPGTRLTVL.